Listed here are 7 T cell receptor beta chains from one sample, sequenced in a study of CD8+ T cells in alopecia areata. Once RNA had been extracted, it was reverse transcribed into cDNA to act as the sequencing template. The protocol was immunoSEQ multiplex PCR, while the TCRdb copy is restricted to in-frame clones and leaves out a portion. The sample consists of under 150,000 clones, 62% of them appearing once. Sequences were obtained from CD8+ T cells sorted from blood. The receptors were sampled from a human donor in good health.

This chain joins TRBV5-1 and TRBJ2-7; TRBD2 matches 10 bases. Germline V gene sequence: CDR1 SGHRS, CDR2 YFSETQ. The J segment lost 3 bases and the V segment lost 1 base, leaving 1 base of the junction unmatched. The CDR3 has 14 residues. The CDR3 coding sequence is TGCGCCAGCAGCTTGCGGACTAGCGGCTACGAGCAGTACTTC. It yields the protein CASSLRTSGYEQYF. The complete variable domain, with remaining parts taken from reference TRBV5-1 and TRBJ2-7, reads KAGVTQTPRYLIKTRGQQVTLSCSPISGHRSVSWYQQTPGQGLQFLFEYFSETQRNKGNFPGRFSGRQFSNSRSEMNVSTLELGDSALYLCASSLRTSGYEQYFGPGTRLTVT.

Turning to this clone: Additional DNA sequences in this sample encode the identical CDR3. The CDR3 sequence is CASSYSNTGELFF. Written as DNA, the CDR3 is TGTGCCAGCAGTTATAGTAACACCGGGGAGCTGTTTTTT. The chain carries TRBV6-5 and TRBJ2-2; D call uncertain. Trimming removed 3 bases from V and 2 bases from J, with 4 bases in between. Germline CDR1 reads MNHEY; CDR2 reads SVGAGI. This CDR3 spans 13 amino acids.

The V and J genes are TRBV7-3 and TRBJ2-1; 7 nucleotides align to TRBD2. After removal of 5 bases from V and 3 bases from J, the junction contained 10 bases not matched to a gene. The length of the CDR3 is 16 residues. Germline V lookup: CDR1 SGHTA, CDR2 FQGTGA. This CDR3 is CASSPGAGENYNEQFF. CDR3 sequence (DNA): TGTGCCAGCAGCCCTGGGGCGGGAGAGAACTACAATGAGCAGTTCTTC.

The chain carries TRBV29-1 and TRBJ2-1; D remains ambiguous. Germline lookup yields CDR1 SQVTM and CDR2 ANQGSEA. V lost 6 bases and J lost 9, with 9 bases in between. CDR3 size: 10 residues. CDR3 in DNA: TGCAGCGTGGGCCCGGGTGAGCAGTTCTTC. Protein: CSVGPGEQFF.

The rearrangement links TRBV15 to TRBJ1-5; possible D gene TRBD1, 5 bases. The CDR3 extends over 12 amino acids. V dropped 8 bases and J dropped 4 bases, with 9 bases sitting between them. The V gene's germline CDR1 is LNHNV and CDR2 YYDKDF (reference sequence). The CDR3 nucleotides are TGTGCCACCGGGGCGGGAAATCAGCCCCAGCATTTT. It specifies CATGAGNQPQHF.

The chain joins TRBV4-1 to TRBJ2-3; TRBD2 matches at 7 bases. Germline CDR1 is MGHRA and CDR2 is YSYEKL. With 4 bases clipped from V and 6 bases from J, the junction kept 10 bases outside the gene matches. CDR3 length equals 15 residues. The CDR3 bases are TGCGCCAGCAGCCCAAAGAGACTAGCCGGTGATACGCAGTATTTT. Its translation: CASSPKRLAGDTQYF.

The chain uses TRBV11-2 and TRBJ2-7, with TRBD2 identical over 11 bases. Trimming took 0 bases from V and 4 from J; bases not matched to a gene: 2. CDR3 length equals 15 residues. Germline V gives CDR1 SGHAT, CDR2 FQNNGV. This chain's CDR3 is CASSLELAGAYEQYF. The CDR3 nucleotides read TGTGCCAGCAGCTTAGAACTAGCGGGAGCTTACGAGCAGTACTTC.